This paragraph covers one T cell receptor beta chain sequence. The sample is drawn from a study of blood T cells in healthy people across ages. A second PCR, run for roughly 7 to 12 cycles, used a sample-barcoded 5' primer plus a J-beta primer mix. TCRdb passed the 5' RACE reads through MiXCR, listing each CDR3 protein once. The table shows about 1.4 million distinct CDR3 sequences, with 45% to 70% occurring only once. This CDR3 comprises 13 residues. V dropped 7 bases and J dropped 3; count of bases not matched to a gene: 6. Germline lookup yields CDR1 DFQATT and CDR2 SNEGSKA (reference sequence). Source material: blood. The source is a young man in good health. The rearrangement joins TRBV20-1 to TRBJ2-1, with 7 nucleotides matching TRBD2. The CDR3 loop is CSERGGSYNEQFF. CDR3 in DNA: TGCAGTGAGCGGGGCGGGAGCTACAATGAGCAGTTCTTC.